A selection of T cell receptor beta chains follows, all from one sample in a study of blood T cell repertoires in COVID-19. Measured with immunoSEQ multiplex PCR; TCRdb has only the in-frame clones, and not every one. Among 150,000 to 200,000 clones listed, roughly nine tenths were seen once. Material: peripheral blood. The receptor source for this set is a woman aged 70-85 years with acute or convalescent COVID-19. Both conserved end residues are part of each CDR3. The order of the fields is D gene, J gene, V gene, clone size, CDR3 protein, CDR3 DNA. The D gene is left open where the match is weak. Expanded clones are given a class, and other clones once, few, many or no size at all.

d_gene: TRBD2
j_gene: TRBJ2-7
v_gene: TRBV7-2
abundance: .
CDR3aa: CASSLELAGVYEQYF
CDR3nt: TGTGCCAGCAGCTTAGAACTAGCGGGAGTCTACGAGCAGTACTTC

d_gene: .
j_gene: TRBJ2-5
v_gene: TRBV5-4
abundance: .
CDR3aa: CASSLSQQDQETQYF
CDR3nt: TGTGCCAGCAGCTTGAGTCAACAGGACCAAGAGACCCAGTACTTC

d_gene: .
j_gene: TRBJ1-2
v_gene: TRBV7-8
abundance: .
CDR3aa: CASSLGRSAASSNGYTF
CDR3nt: TGTGCCAGCAGCTTAGGTCGAAGCGCGGCCTCGTCGAATGGCTACACCTTC

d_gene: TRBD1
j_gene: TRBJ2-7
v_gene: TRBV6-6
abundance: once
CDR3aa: CASSQGQGPTYEQYF
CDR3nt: TGTGCCAGCAGCCAGGGACAGGGCCCCACCTACGAGCAGTACTTC

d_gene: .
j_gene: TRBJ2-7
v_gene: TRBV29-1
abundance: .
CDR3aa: CSAQTGLGTYEQYF
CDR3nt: TGCAGCGCCCAAACAGGGTTGGGGACCTACGAGCAGTACTTC

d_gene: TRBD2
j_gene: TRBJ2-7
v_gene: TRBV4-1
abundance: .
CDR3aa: CASSQEKLAGVYEQYF
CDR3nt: TGCGCCAGCAGCCAAGAAAAACTAGCGGGAGTGTACGAGCAGTACTTC

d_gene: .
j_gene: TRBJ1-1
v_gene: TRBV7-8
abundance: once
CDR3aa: CASSLTPPNTEAFF
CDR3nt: TGTGCCAGCAGCTTAACACCGCCGAACACTGAAGCTTTCTTT

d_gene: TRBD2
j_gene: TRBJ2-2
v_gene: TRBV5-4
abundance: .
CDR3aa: CASSSAGGNTGELFF
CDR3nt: TGTGCCAGCAGCTCAGCGGGAGGAAACACCGGGGAGCTGTTTTTT

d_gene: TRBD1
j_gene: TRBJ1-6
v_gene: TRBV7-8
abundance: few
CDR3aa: CASSISGTGDSPLHF
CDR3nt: TGTGCCAGCAGTATCTCCGGGACAGGGGATTCACCCCTCCACTTT

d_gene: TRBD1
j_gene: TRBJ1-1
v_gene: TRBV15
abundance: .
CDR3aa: CATSRRGDREAFF
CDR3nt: TGTGCCACCAGCCGGCGCGGGGACAGGGAAGCTTTCTTT

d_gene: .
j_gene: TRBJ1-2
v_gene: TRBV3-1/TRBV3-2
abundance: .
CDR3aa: CASSQVQAYGYTF
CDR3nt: TGTGCCAGCAGCCAAGTACAGGCCTATGGCTACACCTTC

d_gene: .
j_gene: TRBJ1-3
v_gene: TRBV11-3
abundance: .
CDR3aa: CASSSPSRAGNTIYF
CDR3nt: TGTGCCAGCAGCTCCCCCTCGAGGGCAGGAAACACCATATATTTT

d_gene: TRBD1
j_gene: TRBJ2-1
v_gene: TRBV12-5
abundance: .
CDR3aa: CASGSSRDTRGNEQFF
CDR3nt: TGTGCTAGTGGGTCCTCCCGGGACACCAGGGGGAATGAGCAGTTCTTC

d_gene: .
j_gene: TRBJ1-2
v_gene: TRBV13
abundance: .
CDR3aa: CASSLGSFWGASYTF
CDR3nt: TGTGCCAGCAGCTTAGGTAGTTTTTGGGGAGCAAGCTACACCTTC

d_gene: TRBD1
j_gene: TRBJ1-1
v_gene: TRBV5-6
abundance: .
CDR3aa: CASRLNRGRNTEAFF
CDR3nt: TGTGCCAGCAGATTAAACAGGGGAAGGAACACTGAAGCTTTCTTT

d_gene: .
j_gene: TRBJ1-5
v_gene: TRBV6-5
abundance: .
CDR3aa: CASTHGRDSNQPQHF
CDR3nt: TGTGCCAGCACCCACGGCAGGGATAGCAATCAGCCCCAGCATTTT

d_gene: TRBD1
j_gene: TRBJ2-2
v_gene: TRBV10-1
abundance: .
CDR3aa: CASSRDRPPAGELFF
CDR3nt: TGCGCCAGCAGCCGGGACAGACCTCCCGCCGGGGAGCTGTTTTTT

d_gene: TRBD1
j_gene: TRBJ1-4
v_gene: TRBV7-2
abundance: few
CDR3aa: CASSNSPPGTGDEKLFF
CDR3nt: TGTGCCAGCAGCAATTCCCCTCCCGGGACAGGGGATGAAAAACTGTTTTTT

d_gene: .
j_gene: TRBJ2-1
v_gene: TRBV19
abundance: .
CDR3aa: CASSRIPGLSSYNEQFF
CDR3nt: TGTGCCAGTAGTAGGATCCCGGGACTCAGCTCCTACAATGAGCAGTTCTTC

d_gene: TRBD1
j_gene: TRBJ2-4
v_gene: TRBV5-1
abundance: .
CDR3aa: CASSFEGQIQYF
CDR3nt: TGCGCCAGCAGCTTTGAGGGACAGATTCAGTACTTC

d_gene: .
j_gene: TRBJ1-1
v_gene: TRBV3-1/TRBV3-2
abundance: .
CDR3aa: CASSQGSGVRTEAFF
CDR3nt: TGTGCCAGCAGCCAAGGATCAGGGGTTCGGACTGAAGCTTTCTTT

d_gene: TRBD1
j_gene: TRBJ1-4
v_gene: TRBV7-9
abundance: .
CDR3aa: CASSRKTGLVDRGGEKLFF
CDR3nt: TGTGCCAGCAGCCGAAAGACGGGGCTAGTGGACAGGGGCGGTGAAAAACTGTTTTTT

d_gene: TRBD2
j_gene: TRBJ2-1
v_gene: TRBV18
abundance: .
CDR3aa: CASCKREGRNEQFF
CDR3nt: TGTGCCAGCTGCAAGCGGGAGGGCCGAAATGAGCAGTTCTTC

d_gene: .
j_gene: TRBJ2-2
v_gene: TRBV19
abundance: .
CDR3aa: CASGVARFSGELFF
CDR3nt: TGTGCCAGCGGAGTGGCCCGGTTTTCCGGGGAGCTGTTTTTT

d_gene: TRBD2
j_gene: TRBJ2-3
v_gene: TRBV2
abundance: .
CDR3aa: CASKFRKLAGPRHAGGTDTQYF
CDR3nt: TGTGCCAGCAAGTTCAGGAAACTAGCGGGGCCTCGTCATGCGGGTGGCACAGATACGCAGTATTTT

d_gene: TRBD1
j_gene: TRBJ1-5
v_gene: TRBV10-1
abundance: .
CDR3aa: CASRLQGAGVHQPQHF
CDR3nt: TGCGCCAGCAGGCTACAGGGGGCCGGAGTGCATCAGCCCCAGCATTTT

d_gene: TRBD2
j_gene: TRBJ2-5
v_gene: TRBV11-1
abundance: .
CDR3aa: CASSLAVTGGETQYF
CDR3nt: TGTGCCAGCAGCTTAGCGGTCACGGGGGGAGAGACCCAGTACTTC

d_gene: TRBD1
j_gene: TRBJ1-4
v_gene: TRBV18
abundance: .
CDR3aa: CASSNRGPTNEKLFF
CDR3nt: TGTGCCAGCTCAAACAGGGGGCCGACTAATGAAAAACTGTTTTTT

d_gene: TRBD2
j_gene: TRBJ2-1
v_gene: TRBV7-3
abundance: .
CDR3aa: CASSRGGEQFF
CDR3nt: TGTGCCAGCAGCCGCGGGGGTGAGCAGTTCTTC

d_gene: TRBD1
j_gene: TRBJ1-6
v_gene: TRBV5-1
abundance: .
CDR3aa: CASSLGRQGAQYNSPLHF
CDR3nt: TGCGCCAGCAGCTTGGGTCGACAGGGGGCCCAGTATAATTCACCCCTCCACTTT

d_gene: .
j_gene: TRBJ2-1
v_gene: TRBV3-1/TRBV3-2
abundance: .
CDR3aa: CASSARLGRGREQFF
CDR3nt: TGTGCCAGCAGCGCCCGACTAGGCCGTGGTCGTGAGCAGTTCTTC

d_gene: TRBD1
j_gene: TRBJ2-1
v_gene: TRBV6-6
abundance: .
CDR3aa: CASSPSVPGQGWVF
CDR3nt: TGTGCCAGCAGTCCTTCCGTCCCGGGACAGGGCTGGGTCTTC

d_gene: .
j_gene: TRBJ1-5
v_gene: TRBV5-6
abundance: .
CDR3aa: CASSLGRGSQPQHF
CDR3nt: TGTGCCAGCAGCTTGGGCAGGGGCTCTCAGCCCCAGCATTTT

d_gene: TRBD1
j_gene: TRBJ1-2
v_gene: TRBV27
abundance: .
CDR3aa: CASSFTGGWGYTF
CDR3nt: TGTGCCAGCAGTTTTACAGGGGGCTGGGGCTACACCTTC

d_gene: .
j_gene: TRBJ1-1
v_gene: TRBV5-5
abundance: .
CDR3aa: CASSLSLSNTEAFF
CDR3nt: TGTGCCAGCAGCTTGTCCCTGTCGAACACTGAAGCTTTCTTT

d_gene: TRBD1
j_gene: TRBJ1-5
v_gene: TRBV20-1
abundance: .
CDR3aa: CSASRQGNQPQHF
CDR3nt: TGCAGTGCTAGTCGACAGGGTAATCAGCCCCAGCATTTT

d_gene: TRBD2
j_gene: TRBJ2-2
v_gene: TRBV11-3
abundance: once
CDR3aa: CASSPRGGNTGELFF
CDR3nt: TGTGCCAGCAGCCCCCGGGGGGGGAACACCGGGGAGCTGTTTTTT

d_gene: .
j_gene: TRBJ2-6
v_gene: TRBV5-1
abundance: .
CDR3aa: CASSRVAGANVLTF
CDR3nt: TGCGCCAGCAGCCGGGTGGCTGGGGCCAACGTCCTGACTTTC

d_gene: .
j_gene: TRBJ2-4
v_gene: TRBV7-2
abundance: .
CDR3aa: CASSLSVENIQYF
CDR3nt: TGTGCCAGCAGCTTAAGTGTGGAGAACATTCAGTACTTC

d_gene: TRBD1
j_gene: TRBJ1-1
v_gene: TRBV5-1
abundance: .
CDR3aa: CASRRTGTNTEAFF
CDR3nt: TGCGCCAGCAGGCGGACAGGGACCAACACTGAAGCTTTCTTT

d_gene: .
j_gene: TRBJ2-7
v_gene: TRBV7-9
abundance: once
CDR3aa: CASRSGGEEQYF
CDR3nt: TGTGCCAGCAGGTCGGGGGGCGAGGAGCAGTACTTC

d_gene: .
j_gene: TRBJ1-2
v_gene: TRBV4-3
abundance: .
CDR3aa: CASSQVVEILNYGYTF
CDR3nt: TGCGCCAGCAGCCAAGTGGTAGAGATTCTTAACTATGGCTACACCTTC

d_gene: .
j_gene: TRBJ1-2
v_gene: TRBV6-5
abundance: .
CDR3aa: CASSLKGRRYGYTF
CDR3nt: TGTGCCAGCAGCCTCAAGGGGCGGAGATATGGCTACACCTTC

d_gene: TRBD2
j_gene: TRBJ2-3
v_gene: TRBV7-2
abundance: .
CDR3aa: CASSFGGGGDTQYF
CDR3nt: TGTGCCAGCAGCTTCGGGGGGGGAGGAGATACGCAGTATTTT

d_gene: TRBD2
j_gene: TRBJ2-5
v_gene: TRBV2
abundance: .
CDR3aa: CASRGAGGQETQYF
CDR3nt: TGTGCCAGCAGGGGAGCGGGGGGGCAGGAGACCCAGTACTTC

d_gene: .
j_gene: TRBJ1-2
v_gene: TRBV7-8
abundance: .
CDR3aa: CASSLQQGIKVYGYTF
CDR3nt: TGTGCCAGCAGCCTCCAACAGGGAATCAAGGTTTATGGCTACACCTTC

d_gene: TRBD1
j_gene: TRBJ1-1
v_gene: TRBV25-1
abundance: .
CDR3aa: CASSNRGQGAEAFF
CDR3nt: TGTGCCAGCAGCAACAGGGGTCAGGGGGCTGAAGCTTTCTTT

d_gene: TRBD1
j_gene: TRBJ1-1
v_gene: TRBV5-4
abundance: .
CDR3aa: CASSPWTGTEAFF
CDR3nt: TGTGCCAGCAGCCCCTGGACAGGTACTGAAGCTTTCTTT

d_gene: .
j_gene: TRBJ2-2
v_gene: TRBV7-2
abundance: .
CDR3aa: CASSFSTTLNGELFF
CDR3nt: TGTGCCAGCAGCTTCTCTACTACCTTGAACGGGGAGCTGTTTTTT